A selection of T cell receptor beta chains follows, all from one sample in a study of cytomegalovirus exposure and HLA in healthy donors. Data came from immunoSEQ multiplex PCR; TCRdb stores just in-frame clones and leaves some out. The listing records about 130,000 clones. The sequenced material came from PBMCs. These receptor sequences come from a woman aged 55-70 years in good health and CMV-seronegative. CDR3s include the opening cysteine and the closing phenylalanine or tryptophan. Each record gives: CDR3 length, V gene, J gene, D gene, CDR3 DNA, CDR3 protein. D genes are given only for firm matches.

cdr3_length: 15; v_call: TRBV5-1; j_call: TRBJ2-7; d_call: TRBD2; cdr3_nt: TGCGCCAGCACCCTCGGGGGGACCGCTAACTACGAGCAGTACTTC; cdr3_aa: CASTLGGTANYEQYF
cdr3_length: 13; v_call: TRBV14; j_call: TRBJ2-1; d_call: .; cdr3_nt: TGTGCCAGCAGCCACGTCGCCTACAATGAGCAGTTCTTC; cdr3_aa: CASSHVAYNEQFF
cdr3_length: 16; v_call: TRBV9; j_call: TRBJ1-1; d_call: .; cdr3_nt: TGCGCCAGCAGCGTAGTTCGGGGGAGAGGGAACACTGAAGCTTTCTTT; cdr3_aa: CASSVVRGRGNTEAFF
cdr3_length: 16; v_call: TRBV9; j_call: TRBJ1-6; d_call: .; cdr3_nt: TGTGCCAGCAGCGTGAGCTCCCCTATGTATAATTCACCCCTCCACTTT; cdr3_aa: CASSVSSPMYNSPLHF
cdr3_length: 13; v_call: TRBV7-2; j_call: TRBJ1-2; d_call: .; cdr3_nt: TGTGCCAGCAGCTTAGCAGCGGGGTCTGGCTACACCTTC; cdr3_aa: CASSLAAGSGYTF
cdr3_length: 15; v_call: TRBV2; j_call: TRBJ2-2; d_call: TRBD2; cdr3_nt: TGTGCCAGCAGCCCCACTAGCGGGGGGGCCGGGGAGCTGTTTTTT; cdr3_aa: CASSPTSGGAGELFF
cdr3_length: 13; v_call: TRBV28; j_call: TRBJ1-2; d_call: .; cdr3_nt: TGTGCCAGCAGTATCGGGACAAAGAGAGGCTACACCTTC; cdr3_aa: CASSIGTKRGYTF
cdr3_length: 18; v_call: TRBV7-8; j_call: TRBJ1-6; d_call: TRBD1; cdr3_nt: TGTGCCAGCGCCCCTTCTCCCGGGACAGGGAATAAGATTTCACCCCTCCACTTT; cdr3_aa: CASAPSPGTGNKISPLHF
cdr3_length: 14; v_call: TRBV15; j_call: TRBJ2-7; d_call: TRBD1; cdr3_nt: TGTGCCACCAGCGGGGACAGGGGAGCCTACGAGCAGTACTTC; cdr3_aa: CATSGDRGAYEQYF
cdr3_length: 17; v_call: TRBV7-8; j_call: TRBJ2-2; d_call: TRBD2; cdr3_nt: TGTGCCAGCAGCCAAAGAGAGCGGGGGGACCTCACCGGGGAGCTGTTTTTT; cdr3_aa: CASSQRERGDLTGELFF
cdr3_length: 16; v_call: TRBV10-3; j_call: TRBJ2-5; d_call: TRBD1; cdr3_nt: TGTGCCATCAGTGATACCGGGACAGGGGGCGGCGAGACCCAGTACTTC; cdr3_aa: CAISDTGTGGGETQYF
cdr3_length: 15; v_call: TRBV4-1; j_call: TRBJ2-7; d_call: TRBD1; cdr3_nt: TGCGCCAGCAGCCAAGGAGAGACAGGGGGCTACGAGCAGTACTTC; cdr3_aa: CASSQGETGGYEQYF
cdr3_length: 16; v_call: TRBV2; j_call: TRBJ1-4; d_call: TRBD1; cdr3_nt: TGTGCCAGCAGTGCGGGACAGGGCGCAACTAATGAAAAACTGTTTTTT; cdr3_aa: CASSAGQGATNEKLFF
cdr3_length: 20; v_call: TRBV10-3; j_call: TRBJ2-1; d_call: TRBD2; cdr3_nt: TGTGCCATCAGGGGAGGCGGGGGGACTAGCGGGAGGGCCGTTTACAATGAGCAGTTCTTC; cdr3_aa: CAIRGGGGTSGRAVYNEQFF
cdr3_length: 15; v_call: TRBV2; j_call: TRBJ1-2; d_call: TRBD1; cdr3_nt: TGTGCCAGCAGTGAAGTCGGCAGGGGACAGGGTGGCTACACCTTC; cdr3_aa: CASSEVGRGQGGYTF
cdr3_length: 19; v_call: TRBV28; j_call: TRBJ1-4; d_call: TRBD1; cdr3_nt: TGTGCCAGCAGTTTGGAGAGGGGGCATTTCCTGACAACTAATGAAAAACTGTTTTTT; cdr3_aa: CASSLERGHFLTTNEKLFF
cdr3_length: 14; v_call: TRBV11-2; j_call: TRBJ2-5; d_call: .; cdr3_nt: TGTGCCAGCAGCATAATACAGGGAGGGGAGACCCAGTACTTC; cdr3_aa: CASSIIQGGETQYF
cdr3_length: 21; v_call: TRBV27; j_call: TRBJ2-1; d_call: TRBD2; cdr3_nt: TGTGCCAGCAGTAAGCCCCGACCGGGACTAGCGGGAGTAGGGGCCTACAATGAGCAGTTCTTC; cdr3_aa: CASSKPRPGLAGVGAYNEQFF
cdr3_length: 14; v_call: TRBV2; j_call: TRBJ2-5; d_call: TRBD1; cdr3_nt: TGTGCCAGCGGGGGACAGACCGGACAAGAGACCCAGTACTTC; cdr3_aa: CASGGQTGQETQYF
cdr3_length: 15; v_call: TRBV5-4; j_call: TRBJ1-1; d_call: TRBD1; cdr3_nt: TGTGCCAGCAGCTTCCCAGACAGGGTGAACACTGAAGCTTTCTTT; cdr3_aa: CASSFPDRVNTEAFF
cdr3_length: 15; v_call: TRBV6-1; j_call: TRBJ2-2; d_call: .; cdr3_nt: TGTGCCAGCAGTGAATTTAGGGGGTGGCCCGGGGAGCTGTTTTTT; cdr3_aa: CASSEFRGWPGELFF
cdr3_length: 15; v_call: TRBV27; j_call: TRBJ1-2; d_call: .; cdr3_nt: TGTGCCAGCAGTCCCAACGCCTTTGGACTCTATGGCTACACCTTC; cdr3_aa: CASSPNAFGLYGYTF
cdr3_length: 13; v_call: TRBV12-5; j_call: TRBJ1-1; d_call: .; cdr3_nt: TGTGCTAGTGGTTTATCAGAGAACACTGAAGCTTTCTTT; cdr3_aa: CASGLSENTEAFF
cdr3_length: 15; v_call: TRBV6-6; j_call: TRBJ2-4; d_call: TRBD1; cdr3_nt: TGTGCCAGCAACCCTGAGGGGGCAGCAGTAAACATTCAGTGCTTC; cdr3_aa: CASNPEGAAVNIQCF
cdr3_length: 15; v_call: TRBV4-1; j_call: TRBJ2-5; d_call: .; cdr3_nt: TGCGCCAGCAGCCAGGAAATGTGGGCCGTGGAGACCCAGTACTTC; cdr3_aa: CASSQEMWAVETQYF
cdr3_length: 15; v_call: TRBV28; j_call: TRBJ2-2; d_call: TRBD2; cdr3_nt: TGTGCCAGCAGTTCGGGACTAGCGGGAACCGGGGAGCTGTTTTTT; cdr3_aa: CASSSGLAGTGELFF
cdr3_length: 13; v_call: TRBV7-2; j_call: TRBJ1-1; d_call: .; cdr3_nt: TGTGCCAGCAGCCCCCTCCCGCAGTATGAAGCTTTCTTT; cdr3_aa: CASSPLPQYEAFF
cdr3_length: 13; v_call: TRBV9; j_call: TRBJ2-7; d_call: .; cdr3_nt: TGTGCCAGCAGCGTAGAATTACAGGACGAGCAGTACTTC; cdr3_aa: CASSVELQDEQYF
cdr3_length: 10; v_call: TRBV2; j_call: TRBJ2-5; d_call: .; cdr3_nt: TGTGCCAGTGGAGAAGAGACCCAGTACTTC; cdr3_aa: CASGEETQYF
cdr3_length: 13; v_call: TRBV28; j_call: TRBJ1-1; d_call: .; cdr3_nt: TGTGCCAGCAGAGCGAGAGGGGGAATCTGGGCTTTCTTT; cdr3_aa: CASRARGGIWAFF
cdr3_length: 12; v_call: TRBV5-1; j_call: TRBJ1-2; d_call: TRBD1; cdr3_nt: TGCGCCAGCAGCGGCCTGGGACAGGGCTACACCTTC; cdr3_aa: CASSGLGQGYTF
cdr3_length: 13; v_call: TRBV7-7; j_call: TRBJ2-3; d_call: .; cdr3_nt: TGTGCTAGCAGCTTAGGTAGAGGAGATACGCAGTATTTT; cdr3_aa: CASSLGRGDTQYF
cdr3_length: 14; v_call: TRBV27; j_call: TRBJ1-5; d_call: .; cdr3_nt: TGTGCCAGCAGTTCGCAGGGAATGGGGCAGCCCCAGCATTTT; cdr3_aa: CASSSQGMGQPQHF
cdr3_length: 15; v_call: TRBV29-1; j_call: TRBJ2-7; d_call: .; cdr3_nt: TGCAGCGTTGGTTCTTTGGGTAGCGGCTATTACGAGCAGTACTTC; cdr3_aa: CSVGSLGSGYYEQYF
cdr3_length: 17; v_call: TRBV28; j_call: TRBJ1-2; d_call: TRBD1; cdr3_nt: TGTGCCAGCAGTCCTCATCTTCCCGGAGGGGGCAACTATGGCTACACCTTC; cdr3_aa: CASSPHLPGGGNYGYTF
cdr3_length: 15; v_call: TRBV2; j_call: TRBJ1-6; d_call: .; cdr3_nt: TGTGCCAGCAGTGAACTGGGGGGGAATAATTCACCCCTCCACTTT; cdr3_aa: CASSELGGNNSPLHF
cdr3_length: 13; v_call: TRBV7-3; j_call: TRBJ2-7; d_call: .; cdr3_nt: TGTGCCAGCAGCTTCAAGGGTAGCGACGAGCAGTACTTC; cdr3_aa: CASSFKGSDEQYF